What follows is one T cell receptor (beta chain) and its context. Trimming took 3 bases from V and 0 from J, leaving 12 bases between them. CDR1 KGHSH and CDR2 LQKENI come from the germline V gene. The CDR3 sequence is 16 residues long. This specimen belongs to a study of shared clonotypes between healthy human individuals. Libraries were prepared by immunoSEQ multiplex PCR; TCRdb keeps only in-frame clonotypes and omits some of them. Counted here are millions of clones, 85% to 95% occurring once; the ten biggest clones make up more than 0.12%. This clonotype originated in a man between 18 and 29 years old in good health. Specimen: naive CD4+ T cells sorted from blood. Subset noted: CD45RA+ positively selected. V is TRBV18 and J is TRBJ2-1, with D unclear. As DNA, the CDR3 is TGTGCCAGCTCACCGCTACTGGCGAGCTCCTACAATGAGCAGTTCTTC. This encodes CASSPLLASSYNEQFF.